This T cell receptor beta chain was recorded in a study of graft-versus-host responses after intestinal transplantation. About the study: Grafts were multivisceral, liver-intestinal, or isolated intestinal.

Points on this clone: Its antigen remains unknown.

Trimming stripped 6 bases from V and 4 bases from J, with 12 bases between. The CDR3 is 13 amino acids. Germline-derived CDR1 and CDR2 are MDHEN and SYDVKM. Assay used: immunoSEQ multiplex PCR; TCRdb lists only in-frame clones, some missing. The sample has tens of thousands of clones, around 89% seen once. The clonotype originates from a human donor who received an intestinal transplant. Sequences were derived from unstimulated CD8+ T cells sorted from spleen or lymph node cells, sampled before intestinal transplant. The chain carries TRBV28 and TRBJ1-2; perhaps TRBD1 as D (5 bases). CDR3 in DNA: TGTGCCAGCAGCCCGGGGGGAAGCTATGGCTACACCTTC. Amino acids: CASSPGGSYGYTF.